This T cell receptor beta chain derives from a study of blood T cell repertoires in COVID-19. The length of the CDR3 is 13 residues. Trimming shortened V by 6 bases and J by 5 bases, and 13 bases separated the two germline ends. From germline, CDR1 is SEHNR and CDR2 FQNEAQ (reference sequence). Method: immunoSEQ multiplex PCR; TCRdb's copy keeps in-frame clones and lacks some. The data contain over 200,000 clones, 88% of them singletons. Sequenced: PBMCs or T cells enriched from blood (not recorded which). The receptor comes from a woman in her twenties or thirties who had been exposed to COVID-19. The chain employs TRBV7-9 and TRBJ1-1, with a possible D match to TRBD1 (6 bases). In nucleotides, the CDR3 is TGTGCCAGCAGATACGGACAGAAAACTGAAGCTTTCTTT. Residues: CASRYGQKTEAFF.